The subject of this entry is one TCR beta chain. This clonotype was picked up a small number of times. Its antigen remains undetermined. No base qualities exist here, and no much larger clone lies one base off it. The CDR3 starts with the cysteine, ends with the phenylalanine, and has 14 residues. CDR3 DNA only is kept here, 42 bases in frame from base 1. V is clipped by 3 bases and J by 5 bases, and the sequence between their germline boundaries is 14 bases long. The germline V gene (reference sequence) specifies DFQATT as CDR1 and SNEGSKA as CDR2. The library was made by 5' RACE. Instrument on record: Illumina HiSeq 2500. The second PCR ran for about 7 to 11 cycles and used a J-beta primer mix along with a sample-barcoded 5' primer. A template-switch 5' adaptor carrying 12 random nucleotides introduced a unique molecular identifier onto each TCR beta cDNA molecule. Each sample yielded at least 2.5 million CDR3-containing paired-end reads. The Mint cDNA synthesis kit, primed by a TRBC-specific oligonucleotide, was used to synthesize first-strand cDNA from all RNA. Following uracil-DNA glycosylase treatment, all cDNA underwent a first 18-cycle PCR with the universal primers M1SS and BC2_uni_R. The study's own analysis went as follows. For normalization, 1 million high-quality reads, each with a distinct molecular identifier, were randomly selected from each sample. Instead of being binned into consensus sequences, reads with shared molecular identifiers were discarded. MiTCR, run with a Q25 quality threshold and the strictest error-elimination algorithm, handled CDR3 identification, clonotype clustering and error correction. A nonparametric unseen species model with Euler transformation was used to estimate lower-bound total TCR beta diversity. Using fastp trimming at Q25 and MiXCR clonotype assembly, TCRdb reanalyzed the public sequencing data and kept in-frame beta chains. For every CDR3 protein sequence, its rows merge into one entry that carries the most common genes and DNA. TCRdb's processing, not the authors' own work, is the source of the V and J calls. Present in this sample are hundreds of thousands of distinct CDR3 sequences, about 26% of which were seen just once. The top ten clones comprise about 2.9% of the sample.

This sample was included in a study of blood T cells in healthy people across ages (dated by TCRdb to between 2014 and 2016). About the investigation overall: In model experiments, roughly one uniquely barcoded TCR beta cDNA molecule per two T cells was captured by template switching. Two additional independent replicas of 1 million unique cDNA reads from the same blood draw were analyzed for two donors (one aged 18 to 29 and one aged 80 or older). The study measured age-related changes in TCR beta repertoire diversity using deep sequencing normalized with unique cDNA molecular identifiers. The donors were split into four age groups: young (average 16 years), middle-aged (nearly 40), aged (over 55) and long-lived (approximately 80). Points the paper makes about the study in general: Because donor CMV infection status was unknown, age-related changes in expanded clonotypes were potentially confounded. Observed TCR beta diversity correlated strongly with the percentage of naive T cells measured by flow cytometry. Bulk unsorted PBMC profiling prevented conclusive comparison of naive and antigen-experienced compartments. Estimates of total diversity based on one million sequenced T cells were regarded as lower bounds and as underestimates. Compared with the aged group, the long-lived group had more naive CD4+ T cells, fewer expanded clones and increased TCR diversity, a pattern suggesting age selection. Observed TCR beta diversity per million T cells fell roughly linearly with age, and a significant reduction was already apparent by age roughly 40.

The donors were roughly 38 Caucasian individuals from Russia, aged roughly 6 to 95 years, who were systemically healthy. Approximately 9 milliliters of peripheral blood were collected from each donor into EDTA-treated Vacutainer tubes. Ficoll-Paque density-gradient centrifugation was used to isolate PBMCs, with at least 6.5 million per sample. Trizol reagent was used to extract total RNA from the PBMCs, yielding at least 5 micrograms per sample. For every donor, an aliquot of PBMCs went through flow cytometry to measure the percentages of naive CD45RAhigh/CD27high T cells. These data were also reused for a study on T cells of mothers and their children. That second publication adds: Nine systemically healthy Caucasian individuals, comprising three mothers and their six children, were included as donors. cDNA synthesis used all of the extracted RNA, with approximately 1.6 ug of RNA in each 15 ul reaction. In the second PCR, the M1S primer introduced both the sample barcodes and 2-4 random nucleotides. Each mother yielded over 9 million TCR beta CDR3 reads and each child roughly 3.1 million reads. Thymic selection shapes the output of TCR recombination in a similar way in related and unrelated pairs, and inherited differences have a minor effect. Related mother-child pairs always showed normalized repertoire overlap that was slightly higher than in unrelated mother-child pairs, though the difference was never significant. With a sensitivity of about 100 clones per million clonotypes, no persistent microchimeric T cell clones were detected. To look for features that set related mother-child pairs apart from unrelated individuals, the researchers ran deep NGS to compare the TCR beta repertoires of mothers and children. The mean age was around 40 +/- 4 years for the mothers and about 12 +/- 4 years for the children. Libraries were sequenced on Illumina HiSeq 2000 with 100+100 nt paired-end reads after adapter ligation with NEBNext reagents. To prevent cross-contamination, the mother and child libraries were prepared a month apart and were sequenced in separate runs. Each donor had between roughly 450,000 and 2,300,000 distinct TCR beta clonotypes identified. Naive TCR beta clonotypes were estimated from low-frequency clonotypes matched to each donor's FACS-determined naive share, without sorting.

Sequenced material: blood. The V gene is TRBV20-1 and the J gene is TRBJ1-5; no D gene call is confident. This receptor was obtained from a boy between 10 and 17 years old in good health. The DNA reads as follows: TGCAGTGCTAGCTCTCTCGGGGTTGATCAGCCCCAGCATTTT. The translation is CSASSLGVDQPQHF.